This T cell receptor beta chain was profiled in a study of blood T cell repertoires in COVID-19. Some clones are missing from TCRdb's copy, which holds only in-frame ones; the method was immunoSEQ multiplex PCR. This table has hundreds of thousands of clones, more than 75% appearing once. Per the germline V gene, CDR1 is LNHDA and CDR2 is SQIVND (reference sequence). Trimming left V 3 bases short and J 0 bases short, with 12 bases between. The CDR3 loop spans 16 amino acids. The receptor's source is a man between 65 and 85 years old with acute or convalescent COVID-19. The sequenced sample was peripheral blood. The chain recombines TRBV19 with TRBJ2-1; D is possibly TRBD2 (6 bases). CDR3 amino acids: CASSIPRGISYNEQFF. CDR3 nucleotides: TGTGCCAGTAGTATTCCTCGGGGGATCTCCTACAATGAGCAGTTCTTC.